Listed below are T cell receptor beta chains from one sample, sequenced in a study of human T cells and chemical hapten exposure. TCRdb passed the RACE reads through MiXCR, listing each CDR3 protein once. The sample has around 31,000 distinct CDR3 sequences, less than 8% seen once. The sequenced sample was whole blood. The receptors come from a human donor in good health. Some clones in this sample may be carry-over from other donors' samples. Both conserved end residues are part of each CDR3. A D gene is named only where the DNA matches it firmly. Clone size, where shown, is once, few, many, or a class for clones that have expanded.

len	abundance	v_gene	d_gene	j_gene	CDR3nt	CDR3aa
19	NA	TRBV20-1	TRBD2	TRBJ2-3	TGCAGTGCCCCAAGGCCTAGCGGGGGGTCAACTCAAAGTACAGATACGCAGTATTTT	CSAPRPSGGSTQSTDTQYF
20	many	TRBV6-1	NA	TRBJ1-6	TGTGCCAGCAGGAAAAGAGTAGGCCAGGTCCCGGTTCTCTATAATTCACCCCTCCACTTT	CASRKRVGQVPVLYNSPLHF
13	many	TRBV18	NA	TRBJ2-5	TGTGCCAGCTCATCAGCGATCCAAGAGACCCAGTACTTC	CASSSAIQETQYF
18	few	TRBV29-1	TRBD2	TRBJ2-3	TGCAGCGTTGAAGATGTAGCGGGGGAAAACCCTAGCACAGATACGCAGTATTTT	CSVEDVAGENPSTDTQYF
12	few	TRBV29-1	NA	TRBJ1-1	TGCAGCGTTGAGGGGGTGGAGTTAAAGGCTTTCTTT	CSVEGVELKAFF
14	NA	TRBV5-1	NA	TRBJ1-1	TGCGCCAGCAGCTTGGTTCTGATGAACACTGAAGCTTTCTTT	CASSLVLMNTEAFF
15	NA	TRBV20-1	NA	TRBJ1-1	TGCAGTGCCGAGGGGCCAGGTCGGTTGAACACTGAAGCTTTCTTT	CSAEGPGRLNTEAFF
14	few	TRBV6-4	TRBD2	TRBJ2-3	TGTGCCAGCAGTGCTAGCGGGGGGCCAGATACGCAGTATTTT	CASSASGGPDTQYF
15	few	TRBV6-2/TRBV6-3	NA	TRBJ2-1	TGTGCCAGCAGTTACCGGACAGTTCTGGGCAATGAGCAGTTCTTC	CASSYRTVLGNEQFF
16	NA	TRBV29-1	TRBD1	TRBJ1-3	TGCAGCGTTGAAAGGCAGGGGGAAGCCTCTGGAAACACCATATATTTT	CSVERQGEASGNTIYF
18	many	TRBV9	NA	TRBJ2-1	TGTGCCAGCAGCGTAGAAAGCGGTTTGGGCAGGAGACACAATGAGCAGTTCTTC	CASSVESGLGRRHNEQFF
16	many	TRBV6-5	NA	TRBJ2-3	TGTGCCAGCAGTTACTCTTATGGACAGATCACAGATACGCAGTATTTT	CASSYSYGQITDTQYF
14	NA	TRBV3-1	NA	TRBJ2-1	TGTGCCAGCAGCCAACTCGGGAGCTACAATGAGCAGTTCTTC	CASSQLGSYNEQFF
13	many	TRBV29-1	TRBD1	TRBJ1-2	TGCAGCGTTCCGACAGGGGCCGGCTATGGCTACACCTTC	CSVPTGAGYGYTF
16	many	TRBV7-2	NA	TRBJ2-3	TGTGCCAGCAGCTTAGCAGGAACTATTAGAACAGATACGCAGTATTTT	CASSLAGTIRTDTQYF
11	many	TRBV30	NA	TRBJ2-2	TGTGCGAGGGCGTTTTCCGGGGAGCTGTTTTTT	CARAFSGELFF
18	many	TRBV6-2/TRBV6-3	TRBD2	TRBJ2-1	TGTGCCAGCAGTTATCCCCCCGGGACTAGCGGGGGGGCTGTTGAGCAGTTCTTC	CASSYPPGTSGGAVEQFF
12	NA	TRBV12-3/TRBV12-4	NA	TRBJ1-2	TGTGCCAGCAGCTTGGAGGGGGATGGCTACACCTTC	CASSLEGDGYTF
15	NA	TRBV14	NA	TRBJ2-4	TGTGCCAGCAGCCAAGATCGAGCACCGAGTGACATTCAGTACTTC	CASSQDRAPSDIQYF
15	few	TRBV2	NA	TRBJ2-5	TGTGCCACCCGCCAATTCGGAGCGATCGAGGAGACCCAGTACTTC	CATRQFGAIEETQYF
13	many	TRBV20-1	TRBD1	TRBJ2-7	TGCAGTGCTACCGGGGACAGGCCCTACGAGCAGTACTTC	CSATGDRPYEQYF
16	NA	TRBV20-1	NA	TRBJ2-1	TGCAGTGCTGCACCCCCCTGGGGGAAAGGGTTTAATGAGCAGTTCTTC	CSAAPPWGKGFNEQFF
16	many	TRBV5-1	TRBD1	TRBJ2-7	TGCGCCAGCAGCCCGGAAGGGGGACAGGGGATCCACGAGCAGTACTTC	CASSPEGGQGIHEQYF
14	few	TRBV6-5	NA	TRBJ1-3	TGTGCCACCAGAGACAGCAGCTCTGGAAACACCATATATTTT	CATRDSSSGNTIYF
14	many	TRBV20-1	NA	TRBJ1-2	TGCAGTGCTAGAGAACAGGACCCTAACTATGGCTACACCTTC	CSAREQDPNYGYTF
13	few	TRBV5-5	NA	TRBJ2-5	TGTGCCAGCACCGTGCGCGGGGAAGAGACCCAGTACTTC	CASTVRGEETQYF
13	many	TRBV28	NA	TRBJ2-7	TGTGCCAGCAGATCTCCTGGGGGCGGCGAGCAGTACTTC	CASRSPGGGEQYF
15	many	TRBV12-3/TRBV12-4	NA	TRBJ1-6	TGTGCCAGCAGAAAAACAGGGATCCCAAATTCACCCCTCCACTTT	CASRKTGIPNSPLHF
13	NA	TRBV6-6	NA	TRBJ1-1	TGTGCCAGCAGTTTCGCCCCGAACACTGAAGCTTTCTTT	CASSFAPNTEAFF
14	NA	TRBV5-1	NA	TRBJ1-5	TGCGCCAGCAGACCTGACAGTGCAAGTAAGGCCCAGCATTTT	CASRPDSASKAQHF
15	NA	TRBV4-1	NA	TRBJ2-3	TGCGCCAGCAGCCAAGATCAAGAGGGCCCTGATACGCAGTATTTT	CASSQDQEGPDTQYF
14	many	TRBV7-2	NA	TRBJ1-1	TGTGCCAGCAGCTTAGTGGGAATGAACACTGAAGCTTTCTTT	CASSLVGMNTEAFF
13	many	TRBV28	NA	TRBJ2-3	TGTGCCAGCAGAACCCCCTTCACAGATACGCAGTATTTT	CASRTPFTDTQYF
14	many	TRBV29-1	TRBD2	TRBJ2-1	TGCAGCGTTGGGTCGGGAGGGACACATGGTGAGCAGTTCTTC	CSVGSGGTHGEQFF
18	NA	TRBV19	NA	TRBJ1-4	TGTGCCAGTAGTATTACCCAAGTCGTGGCAGTGGGTAATGAAAAACTGTTTTTT	CASSITQVVAVGNEKLFF